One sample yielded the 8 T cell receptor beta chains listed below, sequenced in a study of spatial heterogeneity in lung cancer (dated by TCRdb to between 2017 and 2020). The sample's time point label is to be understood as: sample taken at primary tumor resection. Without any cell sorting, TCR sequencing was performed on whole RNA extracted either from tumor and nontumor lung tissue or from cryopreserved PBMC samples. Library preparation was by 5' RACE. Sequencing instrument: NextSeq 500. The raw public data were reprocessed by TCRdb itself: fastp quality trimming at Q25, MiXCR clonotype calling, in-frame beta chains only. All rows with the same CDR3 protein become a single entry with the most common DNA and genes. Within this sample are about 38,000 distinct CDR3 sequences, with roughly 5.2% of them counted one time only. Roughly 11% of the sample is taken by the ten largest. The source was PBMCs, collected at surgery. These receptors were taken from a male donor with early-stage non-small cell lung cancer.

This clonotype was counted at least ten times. The CDR3 region has the DNA TGTGCCAGCAGTAAACGGTCCGGGACAGTTCCCTACAATGAGCAGTTCTTC. Protein: CASSKRSGTVPYNEQFF. The V call is TRBV6-5, the J call TRBJ2-1, with 7 positions matching TRBD1. With V trimmed by 5 bases and J by 2 bases, 12 bases remained unmatched. This CDR3 spans 17 amino acids. The germline V gene has CDR1 MNHEY and CDR2 SVGAGI.

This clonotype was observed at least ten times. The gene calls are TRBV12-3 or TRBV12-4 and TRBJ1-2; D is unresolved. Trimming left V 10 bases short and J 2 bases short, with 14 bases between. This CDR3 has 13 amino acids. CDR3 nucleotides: TGTGCCACTTATCTTGGGAGGAACTATGGCTACACCTTC. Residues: CATYLGRNYGYTF.

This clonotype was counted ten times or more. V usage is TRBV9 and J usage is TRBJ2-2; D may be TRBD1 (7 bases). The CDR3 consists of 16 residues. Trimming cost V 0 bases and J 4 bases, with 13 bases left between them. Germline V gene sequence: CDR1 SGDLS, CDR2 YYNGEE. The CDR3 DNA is TGTGCCAGCAGCGTAGACGGCCAGGGGGGCACCGGGGAGCTGTTTTTT. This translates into CASSVDGQGGTGELFF.

The CDR3 sequence: CALTGRGSDVTQYF. The CDR3 nucleotides are TGTGCCCTCACGGGACGGGGGAGCGATGTGACCCAGTACTTC. The J gene is TRBJ2-5, the V gene TRBV30; maybe TRBD2 (6 bases). The CDR3 sequence is 14 residues long. V shed 8 bases and J shed 7 bases, with 23 bases lying between them. From germline, CDR1 is GTSNPN and CDR2 SVGIG (reference sequence).

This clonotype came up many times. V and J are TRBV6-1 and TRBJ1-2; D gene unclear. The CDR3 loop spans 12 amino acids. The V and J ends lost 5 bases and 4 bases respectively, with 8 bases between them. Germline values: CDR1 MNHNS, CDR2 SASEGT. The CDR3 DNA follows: TGTGCCAGCAGTTCAACTGGCTATGGCTACACCTTC. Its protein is CASSSTGYGYTF.

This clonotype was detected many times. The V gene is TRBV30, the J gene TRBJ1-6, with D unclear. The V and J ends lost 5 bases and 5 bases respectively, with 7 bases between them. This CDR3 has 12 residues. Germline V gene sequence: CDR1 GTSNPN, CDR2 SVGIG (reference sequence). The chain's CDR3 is CAWGINNSPLHF. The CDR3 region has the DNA TGTGCCTGGGGGATCAATAATTCACCCCTCCACTTT.

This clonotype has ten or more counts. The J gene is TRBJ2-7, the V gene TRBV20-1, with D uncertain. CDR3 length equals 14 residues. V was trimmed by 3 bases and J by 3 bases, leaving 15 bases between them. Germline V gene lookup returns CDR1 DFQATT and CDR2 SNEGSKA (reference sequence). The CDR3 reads CSASSLLAIYEQYF. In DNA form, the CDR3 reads TGCAGTGCTAGTAGTTTATTAGCTATCTACGAGCAGTACTTC.

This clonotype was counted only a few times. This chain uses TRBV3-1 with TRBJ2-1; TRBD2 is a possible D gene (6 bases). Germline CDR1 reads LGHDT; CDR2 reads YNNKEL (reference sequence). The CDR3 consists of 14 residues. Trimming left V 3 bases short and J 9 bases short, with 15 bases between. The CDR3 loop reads CASSHVRGRGEQFF. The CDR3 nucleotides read TGTGCCAGCAGCCACGTTCGGGGGAGAGGTGAGCAGTTCTTC.